This T cell receptor beta chain derives from a study of shared clonotypes between healthy human individuals. Study context: There were three CD4 naive, three CD4 memory, two CD8 naive and one CD8 memory plates per donor.

The CDR3 sequence is 15 residues long. CDR1 and CDR2 from the germline V gene are MGHRA and YSYEKL. Trimming shortened V by 3 bases and J by 3 bases, and 12 bases separated the two germline ends. Source study methods: ImmunoSEQ yielded junction-only sequences lacking quality scores, so filtering differed. Sequencing used immunoSEQ multiplex PCR; TCRdb keeps in-frame clones, though not all of them. The DNA gave D and trimming, while V, J and clone size come from that table. The sample records more than 2,000,000 clones, over 85% being singletons. The table lists this clone with a count of one. The source material was naive CD4+ T cells sorted from blood. Subset of the sample: CD45RA+ positively selected. This receptor was taken from a man aged 18 to 29 in good health. This sequence joins TRBV4-1 and TRBJ1-5, with D perhaps TRBD1 (5 bases). The CDR3 DNA sequence: TGCGCCAGCAGCCAGGTGTGGGGGGACAATCAGCCCCAGCATTTT. It specifies CASSQVWGDNQPQHF.